Each of the 20 T cell receptor beta chains below was sequenced from the same sample in a study of graft-versus-host responses after intestinal transplantation. Here immunoSEQ multiplex PCR was the method, and the copy in TCRdb shows in-frame clones only, minus some. The data contain fewer than 45,000 clones, about 91% of them singletons. This sample comprised PBMCs, obtained 524 days after transplant. The receptor source for this set is a human patient who received an intestinal transplant, so some T cells may come from the graft donor.

J is TRBJ2-3 and V is TRBV19, with 7 bases fitting TRBD2. This CDR3 is built from 14 residues. Germline V gene lookup returns CDR1 LNHDA and CDR2 SQIVND (reference sequence). With 4 bases clipped from V and 2 bases from J, the junction kept 3 bases outside the gene matches. CDR3 sequence: CASSTGGHTDTQYF. CDR3 DNA sequence: TGTGCCAGTAGTACGGGGGGTCACACAGATACGCAGTATTTT.

The chain employs TRBV4-1 and TRBJ2-2; D is unclear. Germline-derived CDR1 and CDR2 are MGHRA and YSYEKL. The CDR3 covers 16 residues. The V end was cut by 3 bases, the J end by 6 bases, with 17 bases between. The CDR3 loop reads CASSQGTTSWAGELFF. The CDR3 bases are TGCGCCAGCAGCCAGGGAACTACGTCGTGGGCCGGGGAGCTGTTTTTT.

The V gene is TRBV10-3, the J gene TRBJ2-7, with TRBD2 as a possible D gene (7 bases). With 8 bases removed from V and 3 bases from J, the gap between germline ends came to 17 bases. CDR3 size: 14 residues. In germline, CDR1 is ENHRY, CDR2 SYGVKD. CDR3 sequence: CAILMGEGGYEQYF. In nucleotides, the CDR3 is TGTGCCATCCTAATGGGGGAGGGGGGCTACGAGCAGTACTTC.

The V call is TRBV6-1, the J call TRBJ2-7; D is undetermined. This CDR3 has 15 residues. With 4 bases removed from V and 0 bases from J, the gap between germline ends came to 13 bases. Germline V lookup: CDR1 MNHNS, CDR2 SASEGT. CDR3 residues: CASSVWQSSSYEQYF. Written as DNA, the CDR3 is TGTGCCAGCAGTGTGTGGCAGTCTAGCTCCTACGAGCAGTACTTC.

This clone was seen just once. The rearrangement links TRBV28 to TRBJ1-2; the D gene is possibly TRBD1 (6 bases). The CDR3 covers 14 residues. The germline CDR1 and CDR2 sequences are MDHEN and SYDVKM. V dropped 4 bases and J dropped 4 bases, with 13 bases sitting between them. The CDR3 reads CASSSPGQLYGYTF. The DNA for the CDR3 is TGTGCCAGCAGTTCCCCCGGACAGCTCTATGGCTACACCTTC.

V is TRBV5-1 and J is TRBJ2-7, with D perhaps matching TRBD1 (5 bases). V gave up 4 bases and J gave up 4 bases, with 9 bases separating them. The germline V gene has CDR1 SGHRS and CDR2 YFSETQ. This CDR3 region has 12 residues. CDR3 DNA: TGCGCCAGCAGCATTCAGGGTTACGAGCAGTACTTC. It yields the protein CASSIQGYEQYF.

This chain joins TRBV28 and TRBJ1-1; D is unclear. The CDR3 spans 11 residues. CDR1 and CDR2 from the germline V gene are MDHEN and SYDVKM. Trimming stripped 7 bases from V and 5 bases from J, with 8 bases between. The CDR3 is CASIDPTEAFF. The CDR3 DNA is TGTGCCAGCATCGACCCGACTGAAGCTTTCTTT.

The chain is built from TRBV7-3 and TRBJ2-2; tentatively, D is TRBD2 (5 bases). Trimming cost V 8 bases and J 6 bases, with 10 bases left between them. Germline CDR1 reads SGHTA; CDR2 reads FQGTGA. The CDR3 extends over 12 amino acids. CDR3 sequence (DNA): TGTGCCAGCGGGTTGGGAGCCGGGGAGCTGTTTTTT. The encoded protein is CASGLGAGELFF.

The chain joins TRBV28 to TRBJ2-3; D is unresolved. The germline V and J ends were trimmed by 8 bases and 0 bases, with 15 bases remaining between them. The germline V gene has CDR1 MDHEN and CDR2 SYDVKM. The CDR3 is 15 residues long. Here the CDR3 DNA reads TGTGCCAGCGAAGTGGGCACCTCTAGCACAGATACGCAGTATTTT. It encodes CASEVGTSSTDTQYF.

J is TRBJ2-1 and V is TRBV28, with 10 nucleotides matching TRBD1. The CDR3 sequence is 16 residues long. The V segment lost 4 bases and the J segment 2 bases; nucleotides outside the gene matches: 5. The germline V gene has CDR1 MDHEN and CDR2 SYDVKM. CDR3 in DNA: TGTGCCAGCAGTTCGAGGGACAGGGGAACCTACAATGAGCAGTTCTTC. Protein product: CASSSRDRGTYNEQFF.

The rearrangement uses TRBV7-9 and TRBJ1-3, with 8 positions matching TRBD1. Trimming removed 3 bases from V and 2 bases from J; junction bases left unmatched: 6. The CDR3 totals 16 residues. Looked up from germline, CDR1 is SEHNR and CDR2 is FQNEAQ (reference sequence). The CDR3 DNA follows: TGTGCCAGCAGCTTCGGACAGGGCGAGCCTGGAAACACCATATATTTT. It translates to CASSFGQGEPGNTIYF.

The chain combines TRBV5-6 with TRBJ1-1; D is ambiguous. This CDR3 region has 13 residues. The germline gives CDR1 SGHDT, CDR2 YYEEEE. V was clipped by 0 bases and J by 7 bases, with 10 bases between them. The CDR3 sequence: CASSLGSEIEAFF. The CDR3 DNA sequence: TGTGCCAGCAGCTTGGGCAGCGAGATTGAAGCTTTCTTT.

V and J are TRBV6-1 and TRBJ1-5; no reliable D call. Germline lookup yields CDR1 MNHNS and CDR2 SASEGT. The CDR3 loop spans 13 amino acids. V lost 6 bases and J lost 6, with 12 bases in between. The CDR3 nucleotides read TGTGCCAGCAGCGCGTCGCGTGGTCAGCCCCAGCATTTT. Its protein is CASSASRGQPQHF.

This chain uses TRBV5-6 with TRBJ2-1; perhaps TRBD2 as D (7 bases). Germline-derived CDR1 and CDR2 are SGHDT and YYEEEE. Trimming shortened V by 0 bases and J by 6 bases, and 16 bases separated the two germline ends. The CDR3 totals 16 residues. CDR3 loop: CASSLVGGAPGNEQFF. CDR3 nucleotides: TGTGCCAGCAGCTTGGTAGGGGGGGCCCCTGGCAATGAGCAGTTCTTC.

This chain connects TRBV4-1 to TRBJ2-4, with TRBD2 matching 12 bases. This CDR3 spans 16 amino acids. Germline CDR1 MGHRA, CDR2 YSYEKL. V gave up 0 bases and J gave up 4 bases; unmatched junction bases: 1. CDR3: CASSQELAGGKNIQYF. The CDR3 DNA follows: TGCGCCAGCAGCCAAGAACTAGCGGGAGGTAAAAACATTCAGTACTTC.

This sequence joins TRBV6-6 and TRBJ1-5; 7 bases are a match to TRBD1. The germline V gene has CDR1 MNHNY and CDR2 SVGAGI (reference sequence). Germline trimming cut 6 bases from V and 2 bases from J; bases unmatched to any gene: 7. The length of the CDR3 is 15 residues. The chain's CDR3 is CASRLTGEGNQPQHF. In DNA form, the CDR3 reads TGTGCCAGCAGACTAACAGGGGAGGGCAATCAGCCCCAGCATTTT.

This clone appeared a single time. The chain couples TRBV28 to TRBJ2-4, with 9 bases matching TRBD1. J lost 4 bases, V lost 3 bases, and 1 base had no gene match. This CDR3 region has 14 residues. Germline CDR1 is MDHEN and CDR2 is SYDVKM. The CDR3 DNA follows: TGTGCCAGCAGTTTGGGACAGGGAAAAAACATTCAGTACTTC. Translating it yields CASSLGQGKNIQYF.

Only a few counts were recorded for this clone. The chain combines TRBV28 with TRBJ2-1; a possible D gene is TRBD2 (5 bases). V was clipped by 7 bases and J by 4 bases, with 8 bases between them. The CDR3 has 12 residues. Germline V gene lookup returns CDR1 MDHEN and CDR2 SYDVKM. The CDR3 protein is CASTRGYNEQFF. The CDR3 DNA is TGTGCCAGCACTCGGGGTTACAATGAGCAGTTCTTC.

V usage is TRBV28 and J usage is TRBJ2-5; D is perhaps TRBD2 (5 bases). The better agreement between TRBJ2-7 and the DNA end casts doubt on the J call. This CDR3 region has 17 residues. Germline V gene sequence: CDR1 MDHEN, CDR2 SYDVKM. CDR3 residues: CASSSGIGTPVGYEQYF. DNA of the CDR3: TGTGCCAGCAGTTCCGGGATCGGTACTCCCGTTGGATACGAGCAGTACTTC.

The chain is built from TRBV28 and TRBJ2-5; 10 nucleotides agree with TRBD1. CDR1 and CDR2 from the germline V gene are MDHEN and SYDVKM. V lost 1 base to trimming and J lost 3 bases; unmatched junction nucleotides: 14. The CDR3 is 19 amino acids. The DNA of the CDR3 is TGTGCCAGCAGTTTATCGATGCTGGGAGACAGGGGGCGAAAAGAGACCCAGTACTTC. This encodes CASSLSMLGDRGRKETQYF.